This TCR beta chain was captured by sequencing in a study of OX40 agonist ivuxolimab in advanced cancers. For the study at large: Each patient was given ivuxolimab into a vein every 2 weeks, at 0.01 to 10 mg/kg.

Clones were sequenced by immunoSEQ multiplex PCR, and TCRdb holds only the in-frame ones, with some missing. The table shows around 65,000 clones, with approximately 86% occurring only once. Trimming stripped 0 bases from V and 1 base from J, with 7 bases between. This CDR3 region has 15 residues. From germline, CDR1 is SGHTA and CDR2 FQGNSA. V usage is TRBV7-2 and J usage is TRBJ1-3; D unresolved. The sequence was collected from an adult with an advanced solid tumor such as melanoma, head and neck, liver or kidney cancer. Specimen: CD4+ or CD8+ T cells sorted from blood, collected in a trial of the OX40 agonist ivuxolimab. The CDR3 coding sequence is TGTGCCAGCAGCTTAGCTGGGAGTTCTGGAAACACCATATATTTT. Residues: CASSLAGSSGNTIYF.